In its sample, the clone carrying this T cell receptor (beta chain) was seen many times. The target antigen is unknown. This entry belongs to a study of T cells in Graves' hyperthyroidism and ophthalmopathy. Study details: Peripheral blood was drawn at first diagnosis, prior to all treatment.

Looked up from germline, CDR1 is SGHRS and CDR2 is YFSETQ. The CDR3 spans 17 residues. The V and J ends lost 0 bases and 6 bases, in that order; junction bases with no gene match: 10. Not enrolled were patients with uncontrolled infection, other autoimmune disease, pregnancy or lactation. RNA transcripts served as the template for amplifying TCR beta CDR3 regions. HTBI primers were used for first-round RT-PCR of the TCR CDR3. TCRdb redid the calling of the multiplex PCR reads with MiXCR, one entry per CDR3 protein. Of about 420,000 distinct CDR3 sequences in the sample, around 16% were seen once. Overall study results and limits: Most thyroid clonotypes expanded above 0.001 were also detected in blood.

The sequenced material came from blood. J is TRBJ2-1 and V is TRBV5-1; TRBD2 matches 9 bases. This clonotype was obtained from a young woman with Graves' hyperthyroidism. The CDR3 here is CASSLGFGTSPSNEQFF. The CDR3, as DNA: TGCGCCAGCAGCTTGGGTTTCGGGACTAGCCCTTCCAATGAGCAGTTCTTC.